These 21 T cell receptor beta chains share one sample of origin, sequenced in a study of cytomegalovirus exposure and HLA in healthy donors. The PCR made use of 60 Vbeta and 13 Jbeta primers. Only in-frame clones appear in the TCRdb table, and some are missing; sequencing was by immunoSEQ multiplex PCR. This sample carries around 150,000 clones, 76% of them seen once, and the ten largest clones take 1.5% to 2%. The sample consisted of PBMCs. Receptors originate from a man aged 40-49 years in good health and CMV-seronegative.

This chain connects TRBV4-3 to TRBJ1-2; 9 bases fit TRBD1. The germline V gene encodes CDR1 LGHNA and CDR2 YSLEER. The CDR3 totals 15 residues. V dropped 1 base and J dropped 3; count of bases not matched to a gene: 3. The CDR3 loop reads CASSQGDREDYGYTF. CDR3 nucleotide sequence: TGCGCCAGCAGCCAAGGGGACAGGGAGGACTATGGCTACACCTTC.

The chain uses TRBV6-5 and TRBJ2-2; D is uncertain. Trimming removed 7 bases from V and 6 bases from J, with 6 bases in between. Germline V CDR1 and CDR2: MNHEY, SVGAGI. The CDR3 has 11 residues. The CDR3 spells CASIEAGELFF. The DNA of the CDR3 is TGTGCCAGCATTGAGGCCGGGGAGCTGTTTTTT.

V and J are TRBV9 and TRBJ2-2, with TRBD2 as a possible D gene (6 bases). Trimming took off 3 bases at V and 4 bases at J, with 16 bases between the two ends. Germline CDR1 is SGDLS and CDR2 is YYNGEE. The CDR3 spans 16 residues. The CDR3 protein is CASSAAAGERTGELFF. The CDR3 DNA reads as TGTGCCAGCAGCGCGGCAGCGGGCGAGCGCACCGGGGAGCTGTTTTTT.

The rearrangement links TRBV5-1 to TRBJ1-2; tentatively, D is TRBD1 (6 bases). The CDR3 runs 18 residues. Between the trimmed V and J ends, which lost 0 bases and 4 bases, there was a span of 22 bases. Germline-derived CDR1 and CDR2 are SGHRS and YFSETQ. The CDR3 spells CASSLAPLEQGGGYGYTF. The CDR3 region has the DNA TGCGCCAGCAGCTTGGCCCCACTCGAACAGGGTGGGGGCTATGGCTACACCTTC. Combining the CDR3 with reference TRBV5-1 and TRBJ1-2 gives the whole variable domain KAGVTQTPRYLIKTRGQQVTLSCSPISGHRSVSWYQQTPGQGLQFLFEYFSETQRNKGNFPGRFSGRQFSNSRSEMNVSTLELGDSALYLCASSLAPLEQGGGYGYTFGSGTRLTVV.

Only a few counts were recorded for this clone. The chain uses TRBV28 and TRBJ2-7; TRBD1 matches 10 bases. The CDR3 consists of 14 residues. Trimming cost V 4 bases and J 4 bases; bases outside gene matches: 4. The V gene's germline CDR1 is MDHEN and CDR2 SYDVKM. CDR3 protein: CASSSPGQGYEQYF. The CDR3, as DNA: TGTGCCAGCAGTTCGCCGGGACAGGGGTACGAGCAGTACTTC.

The J gene is TRBJ2-3, the V gene TRBV6-1; D remains unclear. The germline V gene has CDR1 MNHNS and CDR2 SASEGT. Trimming removed 5 bases at V and 2 bases at J, with 11 bases between. This CDR3 spans 14 amino acids. The CDR3 bases are TGTGCCAGCAGTCGACTGACGAACACAGATACGCAGTATTTT. It codes for CASSRLTNTDTQYF.

This clone showed up just a few times. CDR3 protein: CASSSTGRATEAFF. The CDR3 DNA is TGTGCCAGCAGCTCGACAGGGCGAGCAACTGAAGCTTTCTTT. The chain combines TRBV7-3 with TRBJ1-1, with 7 bases lining up with TRBD1. The CDR3 runs 14 residues. V trimming: 4 bases; J trimming: 5 bases; junction bases outside the gene matches: 7. Germline CDR1 is SGHTA and CDR2 is FQGTGA.

This clone was recorded a few times. The chain combines TRBV6-5 with TRBJ2-7; D is unclear. Trimming pared 10 bases from V and 0 bases from J, leaving 16 bases between. The CDR3 is 14 residues long. Germline lookup yields CDR1 MNHEY and CDR2 SVGAGI. The CDR3 here is CATRDTAPSYEQYF. In nucleotides, the CDR3 is TGTGCCACGAGAGACACAGCTCCCTCCTACGAGCAGTACTTC.

The gene calls are TRBV6-5 and TRBJ2-2, with a weak D call TRBD2 (7 bases). V shed 6 bases and J shed 6 bases, with 11 bases lying between them. The CDR3 consists of 13 residues. Looked up from germline, CDR1 is MNHEY and CDR2 is SVGAGI. CDR3 nucleotides: TGTGCCAGCAGAACGGGGGGCTCCGGGGAGCTGTTTTTT. Encoded protein: CASRTGGSGELFF.

This rearrangement joins TRBV9 to TRBJ2-5, with 11 bases identical to TRBD1. The DNA end favors TRBJ2-7, so the J call may be wrong. The CDR3 is 15 residues long. Germline V CDR1 and CDR2: SGDLS, YYNGEE. DNA for the CDR3: TGTGCCAGCAGCGCGGGGACAGGGGGAACCTACGAGCAGTACTTC. The encoded protein is CASSAGTGGTYEQYF.

The chain uses TRBV21-1 and TRBJ1-1; the listed D gene, TRBD1, was not tested against the DNA. TRBV21-1 constitutes a pseudogene. The CDR3 loop spans 14 amino acids. The CDR3 DNA reads as TGTGCCAGCAGGCAGGGGGCATTGAACACTGAAGCTTTCTTT. Protein: CASRQGALNTEAFF.

This clone was recorded once. The chain recombines TRBV7-6 with TRBJ2-3, with D possibly being TRBD2 (7 bases). The V end was cut by 0 bases, the J end by 1 base, with 11 bases between. Germline values: CDR1 SGHVS, CDR2 FNYEAQ. The CDR3 runs to 16 residues. CDR3: CASSLAGGAGTDTQYF. CDR3 in DNA: TGTGCCAGCAGCTTAGCGGGGGGGGCGGGCACAGATACGCAGTATTTT. Full variable domain (missing parts from reference TRBV7-6 and TRBJ2-3): GAGVSQSPRYKVTKRGQDVALRCDPISGHVSLYWYRQALGQGPEFLTYFNYEAQQDKSGLPNDRFSAERPEGSISTLTIQRTEQRDSAMYRCASSLAGGAGTDTQYFGPGTRLTVL.

The V gene is TRBV10-1, the J gene TRBJ2-2; 7 bases are shared with TRBD1. CDR1 is WNHNN, CDR2 SYGVQD, per germline (reference sequence). Trimming took 7 bases from V and 6 from J; bases not matched to a gene: 8. The CDR3 extends over 14 amino acids. In DNA form, the CDR3 reads TGCGCCAGCAACTCCCACAGGGGCGCCGGGGAGCTGTTTTTT. It yields the protein CASNSHRGAGELFF.

The chain recombines TRBV2 with TRBJ2-1, with a tentative D call TRBD2 (5 bases). Germline V lookup: CDR1 SNHLY, CDR2 FYNNEI. This CDR3 region has 14 residues. V dropped 5 bases and J dropped 7 bases, with 15 bases sitting between them. CDR3 residues: CASSRGSSGNEQFF. CDR3 coding DNA: TGTGCCAGCAGTCGAGGGTCCTCGGGGAATGAGCAGTTCTTC.

Regarding this clone: Different DNA sequences within this sample yield the same CDR3. This sequence joins TRBV7-9 and TRBJ2-1, with 10 nucleotides matching TRBD2. Germline V gene lookup returns CDR1 SEHNR and CDR2 FQNEAQ (reference sequence). V shed 3 bases and J 8 bases; nucleotides not matched to a gene: 7. This CDR3 spans 15 amino acids. Here the CDR3 reads CASSFGTSAPDEQFF. The CDR3 DNA follows: TGTGCCAGCAGCTTCGGGACTAGCGCCCCCGATGAGCAGTTCTTC. Based on the CDR3 plus reference TRBV7-9 and TRBJ2-1, the full variable domain is DTGVSQNPRHKITKRGQNVTFRCDPISEHNRLYWYRQTLGQGPEFLTYFQNEAQLEKSRLLSDRFSAERPKGSFSTLEIQRTEQGDSAMYLCASSFGTSAPDEQFFGPGTRLTVL.

This chain joins TRBV2 and TRBJ2-7; 8 bases align to TRBD1. The V gene's germline CDR1 is SNHLY and CDR2 FYNNEI. Unmatched junction bases numbered 5, after V lost 0 bases and J lost 7 bases. The CDR3 has 14 amino acids. CDR3 DNA: TGTGCCAGCAGTGAAGCCTACAGGGGGAGGGAGCAGTACTTC. As protein: CASSEAYRGREQYF.

This clone appeared a single time. V and J are TRBV4-3 and TRBJ1-2, with 7 positions matching TRBD1. Germline V CDR1 and CDR2: LGHNA, YSLEER. This CDR3 has 15 residues. V lost 2 bases to trimming and J lost 5 bases; unmatched junction nucleotides: 8. In DNA, the CDR3 is TGCGCCAGCAGCCAACGACCGGGACAGACATATGGCTACACCTTC. This encodes CASSQRPGQTYGYTF.

The chain is built from TRBV6-1 and TRBJ2-7, with D possibly matching TRBD2 (5 bases). The CDR3 totals 14 residues. The germline V gene has CDR1 MNHNS and CDR2 SASEGT. Between the trimmed V and J ends, which lost 6 bases and 12 bases, there was a span of 24 bases. The CDR3 loop is CASSDNPRSPRGYF. CDR3 in DNA: TGTGCCAGCAGCGACAACCCCCGGTCCCCCCGGGGGTACTTC.

The chain employs TRBV10-2 and TRBJ2-7; 10 bases match TRBD2. Germline assignment: CDR1 WSHSY and CDR2 SAAADI. The CDR3 runs 13 residues. V dropped 6 bases and J dropped 2; count of bases not matched to a gene: 1. DNA for the CDR3: TGCGCCAGCAGCCTAGCGGGGGCCTACGAGCAGTACTTC. This gives the protein CASSLAGAYEQYF.

This chain joins TRBV5-1 and TRBJ2-7, with TRBD2 as a possible D gene (6 bases). V lost 4 bases and J 6 bases, leaving 20 bases between the germline ends. The CDR3 sequence is 15 residues long. Germline V gene sequence: CDR1 SGHRS, CDR2 YFSETQ. CDR3 region: CASSTEGIGSREQYF. Here the CDR3 DNA reads TGCGCCAGCAGCACTGAGGGTATCGGGAGCCGCGAGCAGTACTTC. The full variable domain, in which reference TRBV5-1 and TRBJ2-7 provide the parts outside the CDR3, is KAGVTQTPRYLIKTRGQQVTLSCSPISGHRSVSWYQQTPGQGLQFLFEYFSETQRNKGNFPGRFSGRQFSNSRSEMNVSTLELGDSALYLCASSTEGIGSREQYFGPGTRLTVT.

The chain carries TRBV6-1 and TRBJ2-7; TRBD2 matches 9 bases. This CDR3 contains 13 residues. The germline gives CDR1 MNHNS, CDR2 SASEGT. After removal of 5 bases from V and 4 bases from J, the junction contained 3 bases not matched to a gene. The CDR3 is CASSIAGEYEQYF. The CDR3 DNA reads as TGTGCCAGCAGTATAGCGGGGGAGTACGAGCAGTACTTC.